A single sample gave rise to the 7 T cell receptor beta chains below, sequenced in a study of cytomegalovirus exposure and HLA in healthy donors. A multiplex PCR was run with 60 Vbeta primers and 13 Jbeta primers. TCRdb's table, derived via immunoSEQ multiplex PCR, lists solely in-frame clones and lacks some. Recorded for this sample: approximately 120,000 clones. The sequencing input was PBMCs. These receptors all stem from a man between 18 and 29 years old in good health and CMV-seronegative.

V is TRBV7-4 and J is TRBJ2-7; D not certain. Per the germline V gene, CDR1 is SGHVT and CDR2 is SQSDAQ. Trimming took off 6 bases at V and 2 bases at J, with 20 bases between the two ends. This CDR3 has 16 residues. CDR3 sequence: CASSLIRRPTPYEQYF. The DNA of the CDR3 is TGTGCCAGCAGTCTCATACGGCGGCCTACCCCCTACGAGCAGTACTTC. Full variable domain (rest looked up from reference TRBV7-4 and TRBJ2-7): GAGVSQSPRYKVAKRGRDVALRCDSISGHVTLYWYRQTLGQGSEVLTYSQSDAQRDKSGRPSGRFSAERPERSVSTLKIQRTEQGDSAVYLCASSLIRRPTPYEQYFGPGTRLTVT.

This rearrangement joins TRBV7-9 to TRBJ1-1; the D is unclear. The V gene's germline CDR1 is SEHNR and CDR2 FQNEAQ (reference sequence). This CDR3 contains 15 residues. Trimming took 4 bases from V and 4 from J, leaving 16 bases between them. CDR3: CASSSRRLEGTEAFF. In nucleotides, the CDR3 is TGTGCCAGCAGCTCACGGAGGCTTGAGGGCACTGAAGCTTTCTTT.

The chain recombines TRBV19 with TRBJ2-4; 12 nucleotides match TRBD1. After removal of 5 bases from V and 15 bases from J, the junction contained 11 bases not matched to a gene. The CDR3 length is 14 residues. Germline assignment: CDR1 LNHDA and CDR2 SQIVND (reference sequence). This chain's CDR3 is CASSSGQGAGVVYF. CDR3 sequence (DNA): TGTGCCAGTAGTTCGGGACAGGGGGCCGGGGTAGTGTACTTC.

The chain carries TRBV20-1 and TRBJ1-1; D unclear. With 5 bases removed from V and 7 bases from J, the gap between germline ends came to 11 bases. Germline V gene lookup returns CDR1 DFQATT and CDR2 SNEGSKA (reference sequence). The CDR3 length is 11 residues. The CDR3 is CSAWAHLEAFF. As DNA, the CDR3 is TGCAGTGCTTGGGCCCACCTTGAAGCTTTCTTT.

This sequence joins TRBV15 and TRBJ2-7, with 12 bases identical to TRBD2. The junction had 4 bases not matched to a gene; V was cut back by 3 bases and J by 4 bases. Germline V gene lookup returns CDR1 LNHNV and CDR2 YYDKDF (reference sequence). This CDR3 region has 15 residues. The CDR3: CATSRPGTSGYEQYF. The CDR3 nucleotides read TGTGCCACCAGCAGGCCCGGGACTAGCGGGTACGAGCAGTACTTC.

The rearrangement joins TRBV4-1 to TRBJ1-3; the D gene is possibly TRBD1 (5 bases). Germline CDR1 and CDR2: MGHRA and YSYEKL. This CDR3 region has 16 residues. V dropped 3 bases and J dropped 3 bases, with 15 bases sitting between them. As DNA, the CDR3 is TGCGCCAGCAGCCACGCGGGGGAGGGTTTTGGAAACACCATATATTTT. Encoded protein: CASSHAGEGFGNTIYF.

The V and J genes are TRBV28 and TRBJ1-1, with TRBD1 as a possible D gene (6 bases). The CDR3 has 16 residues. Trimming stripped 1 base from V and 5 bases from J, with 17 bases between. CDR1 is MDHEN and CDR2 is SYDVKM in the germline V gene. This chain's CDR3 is CASSLLIGGLGTEAFF. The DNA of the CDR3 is TGTGCCAGCAGTTTATTGATAGGGGGTTTAGGTACTGAAGCTTTCTTT.